The entry below describes one TCR beta chain. Its antigen is currently unknown. This sample was taken from a study of cytomegalovirus exposure and HLA in healthy donors. The PCR made use of 60 Vbeta and 13 Jbeta primers. Data came from immunoSEQ multiplex PCR; TCRdb stores just in-frame clones and leaves some out. The sample holds about 140,000 clones, 65% to 70% seen once. The CDR3 sequence is 16 residues long. V was trimmed by 0 bases and J by 4 bases, leaving 13 bases between them. CDR1 and CDR2 from the germline V gene are MNHEY and SVGAGI. Findings and limits, study-wide: An ancestry cluster, one associated with Asian ancestry, reportedly showed fewer N-insertions than the 666-donor mean in a later analysis. Most TCR sequences were rare, but some public TCRs occurred in many donors. The study listed roughly 160 cytomegalovirus-associated TCR beta chains.

The sequencing sample was made of PBMCs. This receptor was taken from a man between 25 and 39 years old in good health and CMV-seropositive. This rearrangement joins TRBV6-5 to TRBJ1-3; a possible D gene is TRBD1 (6 bases). CDR3 sequence: CASSYSLGGGGNTIYF. In nucleotides, the CDR3 is TGTGCCAGCAGTTACTCCCTCGGGGGGGGCGGAAACACCATATATTTT.